The 24 T cell receptor beta chains below come from one sample, sequenced in a study of OX40 agonist ivuxolimab in advanced cancers. The assay was immunoSEQ multiplex PCR, and TCRdb's table has in-frame clones only and misses some. The data hold about 21,000 clones, with 87% observed a single time. This sample comprised CD4+ or CD8+ T cells sorted from blood, obtained in a trial of the OX40 agonist ivuxolimab. These receptors were collected from an adult with an advanced solid tumor such as melanoma, head and neck, liver or kidney cancer.

V and J are TRBV25-1 and TRBJ2-1, with no clear D. Trimming shortened V by 3 bases and J by 0 bases, and 6 bases separated the two germline ends. Germline CDR1 reads MGHDK; CDR2 reads SYGVNS. The CDR3 consists of 14 residues. This CDR3 reads CASSDGYSYNEQFF. DNA for the CDR3: TGTGCCAGCAGTGACGGTTACTCCTACAATGAGCAGTTCTTC. The full variable domain, rest sourced from reference TRBV25-1 and TRBJ2-1, is EADIYQTPRYLVIGTGKKITLECSQTMGHDKMYWYQQDPGMELHLIHYSYGVNSTEKGDLSSESTVSRIRTEHFPLTLESARPSHTSQYLCASSDGYSYNEQFFGPGTRLTVL.

J is TRBJ1-1 and V is TRBV10-3, with 7 bases identical to TRBD1. The CDR3 runs 15 residues. Germline CDR1 reads ENHRY; CDR2 reads SYGVKD. V shed 5 bases, J shed 4 bases, and the junction held 10 bases outside the gene matches. The CDR3 bases are TGTGCCATCAGTAGCACCAACAGGGGCCGCACTGAAGCTTTCTTT. Translating gives CAISSTNRGRTEAFF.

The CDR3 spells CASSQTGTYEQYF. The CDR3 DNA follows: TGTGCCAGCAGCCAGACAGGGACCTACGAGCAGTACTTC. This chain links TRBV5-4 with TRBJ2-7; 7 nucleotides agree with TRBD1. The ends lost 4 bases at V and 2 bases at J; junction bases unmatched: 3. The CDR3 covers 13 residues. Germline values: CDR1 SGHNT, CDR2 YYREEE (reference sequence).

The rearrangement links TRBV18 to TRBJ2-7; unclear D gene. Germline V gene sequence: CDR1 KGHSH, CDR2 LQKENI. V was pared by 0 bases and J by 1 base, with 7 bases between. The CDR3 contains 14 residues. This CDR3 reads CASSPPPQSYEQYF. Here the CDR3 DNA reads TGTGCCAGCTCACCACCCCCTCAATCCTACGAGCAGTACTTC.

This chain joins TRBV29-1 and TRBJ1-1, with D possibly TRBD1 on 6 matching bases. The CDR3 contains 13 residues. Germline V CDR1 and CDR2: SQVTM, ANQGSEA. V was trimmed by 5 bases and J by 4 bases, leaving 14 bases between them. CDR3 bases: TGCAGCGTTAAGTCAGGGGAGGGCACTGAAGCTTTCTTT. Protein product: CSVKSGEGTEAFF.

The chain is built from TRBV6-5 and TRBJ2-5, with D tentatively TRBD1 (6 bases). The ends were cut back, 3 bases at V and 7 bases at J, with 15 bases in the middle. The CDR3 extends over 14 amino acids. The germline V gene encodes CDR1 MNHEY and CDR2 SVGAGI. DNA of the CDR3: TGTGCCAGCAGTTATACAGGGCAAGACGTGACCCAGTACTTC. This codes for CASSYTGQDVTQYF.

The CDR3 DNA sequence: TGTGCCAGCAGCGCGCCCCTGGTTAGGGGGACCAGCTCTGGAAACACCATATATTTT. Its translation is CASSAPLVRGTSSGNTIYF. The rearrangement links TRBV9 to TRBJ1-3, with D perhaps TRBD1 (6 bases). V was pared by 3 bases and J by 0 bases, with 22 bases between. Germline-derived CDR1 and CDR2 are SGDLS and YYNGEE. This CDR3 is built from 19 residues.

V and J are TRBV4-2 and TRBJ2-1; D perhaps matches TRBD1 (6 bases). Between the trimmed V and J ends, which lost 7 bases and 6 bases, there was a span of 16 bases. The CDR3 extends over 14 amino acids. From germline, CDR1 is LGHNA and CDR2 YNFKEQ. CDR3 sequence reads: CASNFGGQGNEQFF. The CDR3, as DNA: TGTGCCAGCAACTTTGGGGGCCAGGGCAATGAGCAGTTCTTC.

V gene TRBV5-1 combines with J gene TRBJ2-1; TRBD2 matches at 14 bases. The CDR3 extends over 16 amino acids. V shed 4 bases and J 5 bases; nucleotides not matched to a gene: 5. Germline assignment: CDR1 SGHRS and CDR2 YFSETQ. This chain's CDR3 is CASSPGTSGGDNEQFF. The CDR3 DNA is TGCGCCAGCAGCCCGGGGACTAGCGGGGGAGACAATGAGCAGTTCTTC.

This clone occurred once. CDR3 coding DNA: TGTGCCAGCAGCTTACAAGGCATTAATTCACCCCTCCACTTT. It encodes CASSLQGINSPLHF. V usage is TRBV11-1 and J usage is TRBJ1-6, with D unresolved. The CDR3 sequence is 14 residues long. V lost 2 bases and J lost 6, with 8 bases in between. Germline V lookup: CDR1 SGHAT, CDR2 FQDESV (reference sequence).

The J gene is TRBJ2-3, the V gene TRBV5-8; D might be TRBD2 (7 bases). The CDR3 is 14 residues long. Germline lookup yields CDR1 SGHTS and CDR2 YDEGEE. Trimming took 2 bases from V and 2 from J, leaving 9 bases between them. The CDR3 DNA reads TGTGCCAGCAGCTTAGGGGGGGCCACAGATACGCAGTATTTT. This gives the protein CASSLGGATDTQYF.

V gene TRBV5-4 combines with J gene TRBJ1-2, with D possibly being TRBD1 (6 bases). The CDR3 runs 15 residues. Trimming took 2 bases from V and 4 from J, leaving 15 bases between them. The V gene's germline CDR1 is SGHNT and CDR2 YYREEE (reference sequence). The CDR3 DNA sequence: TGTGCCAGCAGCTTTAGGGGGGCGGACGCCTATGGCTACACCTTC. It is translated as CASSFRGADAYGYTF. Combining the CDR3 with reference TRBV5-4 and TRBJ1-2 gives the whole variable domain ETGVTQSPTHLIKTRGQQVTLRCSSQSGHNTVSWYQQALGQGPQFIFQYYREEENGRGNFPPRFSGLQFPNYSSELNVNALELDDSALYLCASSFRGADAYGYTFGSGTRLTVV.

V gene TRBV7-8 combines with J gene TRBJ1-1; 10 bases are a match to TRBD1. V lost 5 bases, J lost 2 bases, and 5 bases stayed unmatched. Germline CDR1 is SGHVS and CDR2 is FQNEAQ. The CDR3 is 15 residues long. Written as DNA, the CDR3 is TGTGCCAGCAGCCCTTGGACAGGGGGAAACACTGAAGCTTTCTTT. Its protein product is CASSPWTGGNTEAFF.

J is TRBJ2-1 and V is TRBV11-2, with 10 bases aligning to TRBD2. Germline V gene lookup returns CDR1 SGHAT and CDR2 FQNNGV. CDR3 size: 17 residues. V shed 5 bases and J 4 bases; nucleotides not matched to a gene: 11. The CDR3 nucleotides are TGTGCCAGCAGCCCGTTAACTAGCGGGGTAAATTACAATGAGCAGTTCTTC. Residues: CASSPLTSGVNYNEQFF.

This clone has just a few counts. In DNA, the CDR3 is TGTGCCAGCAGCTTAGCTGACAGGGAAAACTATGGCTACACCTTC. Translated: CASSLADRENYGYTF. The gene calls are TRBV7-9 and TRBJ1-2; 7 nucleotides align to TRBD1. The CDR3 spans 15 residues. Germline V CDR1 and CDR2: SEHNR, FQNEAQ (reference sequence). Trimming cost V 0 bases and J 2 bases; bases outside gene matches: 3.

V is TRBV4-2 and J is TRBJ1-6, with 7 bases fitting TRBD1. The length of the CDR3 is 14 residues. Germline-derived CDR1 and CDR2 are LGHNA and YNFKEQ. V was clipped by 4 bases and J by 7 bases; unmatched bases: 4. DNA for the CDR3: TGTGCCAGCAGCCCCGGGACAGACAATTCACCCCTCCACTTT. This translates into CASSPGTDNSPLHF.

The DNA of the CDR3 is TGTGCCAGCAGAGATCTGGGCTACGAGCAGTACTTC. Protein: CASRDLGYEQYF. This chain uses TRBV7-9 with TRBJ2-7, with D unresolved. Trimming cost V 6 bases and J 3 bases, with 9 bases left between them. This CDR3 contains 12 residues. From germline, CDR1 is SEHNR and CDR2 FQNEAQ (reference sequence).

The chain has TRBV11-2 and TRBJ2-7, with unresolved D. Germline V gene sequence: CDR1 SGHAT, CDR2 FQNNGV. Trimming cost V 4 bases and J 1 base, with 8 bases left between them. The CDR3 has 13 amino acids. The chain's CDR3 is CASSSDPSYEQYF. For the CDR3, the DNA is TGTGCCAGCAGCTCGGACCCTTCCTACGAGCAGTACTTC.

The gene calls are TRBV30 and TRBJ2-7; D possibly corresponds to TRBD1 (5 bases). The length of the CDR3 is 12 residues. CDR1 is GTSNPN, CDR2 SVGIG, per germline (reference sequence). V dropped 2 bases and J dropped 4 bases, with 9 bases sitting between them. This CDR3 reads CAWSPDRYEQYF. CDR3 sequence (DNA): TGTGCCTGGAGTCCTGACAGATACGAGCAGTACTTC.

This clone was seen more than once but under ten times. The CDR3 coding sequence is TGTGCCAGCAGCGTAGGGACTCCACCATACACAGATACGCAGTATTTT. Translated: CASSVGTPPYTDTQYF. V usage is TRBV9 and J usage is TRBJ2-3, with D perhaps matching TRBD2 (5 bases). This CDR3 region has 16 residues. Germline values: CDR1 SGDLS, CDR2 YYNGEE. V dropped 0 bases and J dropped 2 bases, with 13 bases sitting between them.

V is TRBV4-1 and J is TRBJ1-5; 7 bases agree with TRBD1. The ends lost 0 bases at V and 2 bases at J; junction bases unmatched: 1. Germline CDR1 reads MGHRA; CDR2 reads YSYEKL. The CDR3 loop spans 15 amino acids. CDR3: CASSQDGQGNQPQHF. CDR3 nucleotides: TGCGCCAGCAGCCAAGATGGACAGGGCAATCAGCCCCAGCATTTT.

This chain connects TRBV5-1 to TRBJ2-3; no clear D. Per the germline V gene, CDR1 is SGHRS and CDR2 is YFSETQ. CDR3 length: 17 amino acids. V gave up 0 bases and J gave up 1 base, with 15 bases separating them. The CDR3 DNA follows: TGCGCCAGCAGCTTGGATTCGGCACTTCAGGGCACAGATACGCAGTATTTT. This gives the protein CASSLDSALQGTDTQYF.

This rearrangement joins TRBV5-4 to TRBJ2-7; D is possibly TRBD1 or TRBD2 (6 bases each). The V gene's germline CDR1 is SGHNT and CDR2 YYREEE (reference sequence). This CDR3 region has 15 residues. With 0 bases removed from V and 2 bases from J, the gap between germline ends came to 12 bases. CDR3 DNA sequence: TGTGCCAGCAGCTTGGCCTGGGGGGCCCCCTACGAGCAGTACTTC. Translated, it gives CASSLAWGAPYEQYF. Combining the CDR3 with reference TRBV5-4 and TRBJ2-7 gives the whole variable domain ETGVTQSPTHLIKTRGQQVTLRCSSQSGHNTVSWYQQALGQGPQFIFQYYREEENGRGNFPPRFSGLQFPNYSSELNVNALELDDSALYLCASSLAWGAPYEQYFGPGTRLTVT.

The chain links TRBV15 to TRBJ2-2, with D tentatively TRBD2 (5 bases). The germline V gene has CDR1 LNHNV and CDR2 YYDKDF (reference sequence). The germline V and J ends were trimmed by 4 bases and 2 bases, with 14 bases remaining between them. The CDR3 is 16 residues long. CDR3 sequence reads: CATSIRAEVNTGELFF. The CDR3 bases are TGTGCCACCAGCATTAGGGCGGAGGTCAACACCGGGGAGCTGTTTTTT.